Listed below are T cell receptor beta chains from one sample, sequenced in a study of OX40 agonist ivuxolimab in advanced cancers. The protocol was immunoSEQ multiplex PCR, while the TCRdb copy is restricted to in-frame clones and leaves out a portion. The table records about 35,000 clones, 92% of them present only once. The sequences come from CD4+ or CD8+ T cells sorted from blood, collected in a trial of the OX40 agonist ivuxolimab. All receptors derive from an adult with an advanced solid tumor such as melanoma, head and neck, liver or kidney cancer. CDR3s include the opening cysteine and the closing phenylalanine or tryptophan. A D gene is named only where the DNA matches it firmly. Size tells how often a clone was seen (once, few, many) or the class of an expanded clone, and some rows leave it out.

V	size	D	J	DNA	CDR3
TRBV30	NA	NA	TRBJ2-2	TGTGCCTGGCGCTCCGGGATTACGAACACCGGGGAGCTGTTTTTT	CAWRSGITNTGELFF
TRBV30	NA	NA	TRBJ2-7	TGTGCCTGGAGTGTGGGCAGGGGATTTCTCTACGAGCAGTACTTC	CAWSVGRGFLYEQYF
TRBV7-8	NA	NA	TRBJ2-7	TGTGCCAGCAGCCCCGGATCGACAGCTACCTACGAGCAGTACTTC	CASSPGSTATYEQYF
TRBV5-1	NA	NA	TRBJ2-7	TGCGCCAGCAGCTTGGAGGTTAATATCGCCTACGAGCAGTACTTC	CASSLEVNIAYEQYF
TRBV7-9	NA	NA	TRBJ1-2	TGTGCCAGCAGAGACAATTTCTATGGCTACACCTTC	CASRDNFYGYTF
TRBV19	once	NA	TRBJ2-1	TGTGCCAGTAGTCCCTCGACCGCTGGCGTCGGGCAGTTCTTC	CASSPSTAGVGQFF
TRBV9	NA	NA	TRBJ2-7	TGTGCCAGCAGCAAAGCACAAGGCGAGCAGTACTTC	CASSKAQGEQYF
TRBV4-1	medium-sized	NA	TRBJ2-3	TGCGCCAGCAGCTCCGGAACGCAGTATTTT	CASSSGTQYF
TRBV28	NA	NA	TRBJ1-4	TGTGCCAGCAGTTTTATCAGGTCGTGGGGTAATGAAAAACTGTTTTTT	CASSFIRSWGNEKLFF
TRBV2	NA	NA	TRBJ1-3	TGTGCCAGCAGTGATTACGTCCGGGCCCCTGAAAACACCATATATTTT	CASSDYVRAPENTIYF
TRBV19	NA	TRBD1	TRBJ1-1	TGTGCCAGTAGTATTATAGGGACAGCTAGGATGAACACTGAAGCTTTCTTT	CASSIIGTARMNTEAFF
TRBV7-9	NA	TRBD2	TRBJ2-7	TGTGCCAGCAGCTTAGAATGGGGGACTAGCTCCTACGAGCAGTACTTC	CASSLEWGTSSYEQYF
TRBV4-1	NA	TRBD2	TRBJ2-2	TGCGCCAGCAGCCAAGACGGACTAGCGGGAGGAAAAGCCGGGGAGCTGTTTTTT	CASSQDGLAGGKAGELFF
TRBV27	NA	NA	TRBJ2-5	TGTGCCAGCAAGTTTTCAGGGGGAGGCGAGACCCAGTACTTC	CASKFSGGGETQYF
TRBV11-3	NA	TRBD2	TRBJ2-1	TGTGCCAGCAGCTCTGCACTAGCGGGTCGGGAGCAGTTCTTC	CASSSALAGREQFF
TRBV27	few	NA	TRBJ1-1	TGTGCCAGCAGTCCACAGGGAGGTGGCACTGAAGCTTTCTTT	CASSPQGGGTEAFF
TRBV27	NA	TRBD2	TRBJ2-5	TGTGCCAGCAGAAGACTAGCGGGCCCGTACCAAGAGACCCAGTACTTC	CASRRLAGPYQETQYF
TRBV6-5	NA	NA	TRBJ2-7	TGTGCCAGCACCCAGGGGGGGCTCAACGAGCAGTACTTC	CASTQGGLNEQYF
TRBV6-5	NA	NA	TRBJ2-7	TGTGCCAGCAGCATGGAGGGGGGGCGTGACGAGCAGTACTTC	CASSMEGGRDEQYF
TRBV18	NA	TRBD1	TRBJ1-5	TGTGCCAGCTCACCAACCGGACAGGGGGTCGTTGGCCAGCCCCAGCATTTT	CASSPTGQGVVGQPQHF
TRBV27	NA	TRBD2	TRBJ2-7	TGTGCCAGCAGTTTAATCGCGGGAGTTGGCTACGAGCAGTACTTC	CASSLIAGVGYEQYF
TRBV19	NA	NA	TRBJ2-3	TGTGCCAGTAGTACTACCTGGAGCGATACGCAGTATTTT	CASSTTWSDTQYF
TRBV4-1	NA	NA	TRBJ2-2	TGCGCCAGCAGCCAAGATGGCGGGAACAAGGGATACACCGGGGAGCTGTTTTTT	CASSQDGGNKGYTGELFF
TRBV30	NA	NA	TRBJ2-2	TGTGCCTGGAGTGGGGGCGGGGCCACCGGGGAGCTGTTTTTT	CAWSGGGATGELFF
TRBV19	NA	TRBD2	TRBJ2-7	TGTGCCAGTAGGGGTTCGGATAGCGGGACCTACGAGCAGTACTTC	CASRGSDSGTYEQYF
TRBV11-1	once	NA	TRBJ2-7	TGTGCCAGCAGCTTCGGGGGTAGCGTCGAGCAGTACTTC	CASSFGGSVEQYF
TRBV7-2	NA	NA	TRBJ2-3	TGTGCCAGCAGCCTGGAATACCGCACAGATACGCAGTATTTT	CASSLEYRTDTQYF
TRBV14	NA	NA	TRBJ2-1	TGTGCCAGCAGCCAAGACCCGGAAGAGCAGTTCTTC	CASSQDPEEQFF
TRBV10-2	NA	NA	TRBJ2-1	TGCGCCAGCAGTGAGTCGAGACGGGATGAGCAGTTCTTC	CASSESRRDEQFF
TRBV6-5	once	NA	TRBJ2-1	TGTGCTACCTCCCAGGACCCCTCCTACAATGAGCAGTTCTTC	CATSQDPSYNEQFF
TRBV19	NA	TRBD2	TRBJ2-1	TGTGCCAGTAGTATAGGGGAGGGGCTAGGATCCTACAATGAGCAGTTCTTC	CASSIGEGLGSYNEQFF
TRBV9	NA	TRBD2	TRBJ2-1	TGTGCCAGCAGCGCTGTAGCGGGAGGGCCGGGTGAGCAGTTCTTC	CASSAVAGGPGEQFF
TRBV7-6	NA	TRBD1	TRBJ2-7	TGTGCCAGCAGCCCCGGACAGGGGAATAGTTACGAGCAGTACTTC	CASSPGQGNSYEQYF
TRBV27	NA	TRBD1	TRBJ2-5	TGTGCCAGCAGTTATATAGGGACAGGCGGGCGGGAGACCCAGTACTTC	CASSYIGTGGRETQYF
TRBV28	NA	TRBD1	TRBJ2-4	TGTGCCAGCACTCCTTCGGACAGGGGGCTCGACATTCAGTACTTC	CASTPSDRGLDIQYF
TRBV27	NA	NA	TRBJ2-5	TGTGCCAGCAGTTTCAGGCAGGAAGAGACCCAGTACTTC	CASSFRQEETQYF
TRBV15	NA	TRBD1	TRBJ2-3	TGTGCCACCAGCAATGGTCAGGGGGTTGTCACAGATACGCAGTATTTT	CATSNGQGVVTDTQYF
TRBV19	NA	TRBD1	TRBJ1-5	TGTGCCAGTAGTACAGACAGGGAAAATTATAGCAATCAGCCCCAGCATTTT	CASSTDRENYSNQPQHF
TRBV5-1	NA	NA	TRBJ2-7	TGCGCCAGCAGCTTTACAAGGTCGGGGGACCCCCGGCCCTACGAGCAGTACTTC	CASSFTRSGDPRPYEQYF
TRBV5-8	NA	NA	TRBJ1-5	TGTGCCAGCAGCTGGATAGAGGGGAATCAGCCCCAGCATTTT	CASSWIEGNQPQHF
TRBV6-6	NA	NA	TRBJ2-7	TGTGCCAGCAGTTCTCGGGACACCGACGAGCAGTACTTC	CASSSRDTDEQYF
TRBV5-1	NA	TRBD1	TRBJ2-7	TGCGCCAGCAGCACCGGGACAGGGGGCCTCTACGAGCAGTACTTC	CASSTGTGGLYEQYF
TRBV14	NA	NA	TRBJ2-3	TGTGCCAGCAGCCCCCAGTCCGGAGATACGCAGTATTTT	CASSPQSGDTQYF
TRBV9	NA	TRBD2	TRBJ2-1	TGTGCCAGCAGCGCGGATTCTAGCGGGAGGGATGAGCAGTTCTTC	CASSADSSGRDEQFF
TRBV25-1	NA	TRBD2	TRBJ2-3	TGTGCCAGCAGTGAATCAACCCTAGCGGGGACAAGGGATACGCAGTATTTT	CASSESTLAGTRDTQYF
TRBV7-9	NA	NA	TRBJ2-3	TGTGCCAGCAGCTCAAAGTGGAACGGAACGAGGGCTTTGGATACGCAGTATTTT	CASSSKWNGTRALDTQYF
TRBV28	NA	TRBD1	TRBJ1-1	TGTGCCAGCAGTCCGCCTGGAGTGGCAGGGGGCAAGGATGAAGCTTTCTTT	CASSPPGVAGGKDEAFF
TRBV10-1	NA	NA	TRBJ2-7	TGCGCCAGCAGTGGACGGGGCGAGCAGTACTTC	CASSGRGEQYF
TRBV4-1	NA	TRBD2	TRBJ2-7	TGCGCCAGCAGCCAGGGGACTAGCGGGAGGGGGTACTACGAGCAGTACTTC	CASSQGTSGRGYYEQYF
TRBV30	NA	TRBD1	TRBJ2-2	TGTGCCTGGAGTGTAGGCTGGTATCGGCGGAGAGGGGGCTTCGTCGGGGAGCTGTTTTTT	CAWSVGWYRRRGGFVGELFF
TRBV19	NA	NA	TRBJ2-1	TGTGCCAGTGGGGCAGGGGTGGGTATGGAGCAGTTCTTC	CASGAGVGMEQFF
TRBV11-1	NA	NA	TRBJ2-1	TGTGCCAGCAGCTTCGGGACTGCAGACAATGAGCAGTTCTTC	CASSFGTADNEQFF
TRBV10-2	NA	NA	TRBJ2-1	TGCGCCAGCAGTGACGGGACTTACTACAATGAGCAGTTCTTC	CASSDGTYYNEQFF
TRBV5-1	NA	TRBD2	TRBJ2-3	TGCGCCAGCACTCCGGCGGCTAGCGGGGCAACAGATACGCAGTATTTT	CASTPAASGATDTQYF
TRBV19	NA	NA	TRBJ1-2	TGTGCCAGTAGTTTATGGACGGATAACTATGGCTACACCTTC	CASSLWTDNYGYTF
TRBV6-5	NA	NA	TRBJ1-1	TGTGCCAGCAGTTACTCCTCAGGTGGGGAGGGAACTGAAGCTTTCTTT	CASSYSSGGEGTEAFF
TRBV6-1	NA	NA	TRBJ2-7	TGTGCCAGCAGTCCCTCGGGGCGTCTGACCCACGAGCAGTACTTC	CASSPSGRLTHEQYF
TRBV2	NA	NA	TRBJ1-1	TGTGCCAGCAGTGAAGGCGGCGGTGGGGAAGCTTTCTTT	CASSEGGGGEAFF
TRBV6-5	NA	NA	TRBJ2-1	TGTGCCAGCAGTGCGGGTCTCTACAATGAGCAGTTCTTC	CASSAGLYNEQFF
TRBV5-6	NA	NA	TRBJ1-1	TGTGCCAGCAGCTTCGTGAACACTGAAGCTTTCTTT	CASSFVNTEAFF